This T cell receptor beta chain was recovered during a study of blood T cell repertoires in COVID-19. Germline CDR1 is MDHEN and CDR2 is SYDVKM. V was trimmed by 6 bases and J by 5 bases, leaving 16 bases between them. CDR3 length equals 14 residues. Only in-frame clones appear in the TCRdb table, and some are missing; sequencing was by immunoSEQ multiplex PCR. The data show around 180,000 clones, approximately 83% seen once. The chain combines TRBV28 with TRBJ1-1, with D maybe TRBD1 (5 bases). The receptor's source is a human donor with active or convalescent COVID-19. The donor label of this sample is uncertain. The sequenced material came from peripheral blood. CDR3 amino acids: CASSDQGAITEAFF. The CDR3, as DNA: TGTGCCAGCAGCGACCAGGGTGCCATAACTGAAGCTTTCTTT.